The 10 T cell receptor beta chains below come from one sample, sequenced in a study of cytomegalovirus exposure and HLA in healthy donors. The study ran its PCR with 60 Vbeta and 13 Jbeta primers. Clones were sequenced by immunoSEQ multiplex PCR, and TCRdb holds only the in-frame ones, with some missing. The table lists around 150,000 clones, roughly 80% of them singletons. The specimen sequenced was PBMCs. These receptors all stem from a man in his late teens or twenties in good health and CMV-seropositive.

The chain links TRBV10-1 to TRBJ2-1; possibly TRBD2 for D (5 bases). V lost 3 bases, J lost 8 bases, and 11 bases lay in between. CDR1 and CDR2 from the germline V gene are WNHNN and SYGVQD (reference sequence). The CDR3 runs 13 residues. The CDR3 bases are TGCGCCAGCAGTGACCTAGCCGGGCATGAGCAGTTCTTC. Its protein is CASSDLAGHEQFF.

V usage is TRBV19 and J usage is TRBJ1-3, with 7 bases identical to TRBD1. The junction had 5 bases not matched to a gene; V was cut back by 3 bases and J by 6 bases. The germline V gene encodes CDR1 LNHDA and CDR2 SQIVND (reference sequence). CDR3 length: 14 amino acids. The CDR3 region has the DNA TGTGCCAGTAGTATTGACAGGGTCGCAAACACCATATATTTT. It is translated as CASSIDRVANTIYF.

The rearrangement links TRBV28 to TRBJ2-7; TRBD1 matches 7 bases. This CDR3 has 14 amino acids. Germline CDR1 and CDR2: MDHEN and SYDVKM. Unmatched junction bases numbered 9, after V lost 6 bases and J lost 4 bases. The CDR3 sequence: CASSLDGTVYEQYF. The CDR3 region has the DNA TGTGCCAGCAGCCTCGACGGGACAGTATACGAGCAGTACTTC.

The rearrangement uses TRBV4-1 and TRBJ2-2, with D tentatively TRBD2 (5 bases). Per germline, CDR1 MGHRA and CDR2 YSYEKL. Trimming removed 2 bases at V and 4 bases at J, with 8 bases between. The CDR3 is made up of 14 amino acids. The chain's CDR3 is CASSQYEGTGELFF. CDR3 nucleotides: TGCGCCAGCAGCCAATATGAGGGCACCGGGGAGCTGTTTTTT.

V gene TRBV10-3 combines with J gene TRBJ2-5; 8 bases align to TRBD1. Trimming at V came to 3 bases and at J to 5 bases, leaving 14 bases not matched to a gene. Germline V gene data show CDR1 as ENHRY and CDR2 as SYGVKD. The CDR3 has 17 residues. The CDR3 DNA reads TGTGCCATCAGTGACCCGGCAACCAGACAGGGGATGGAGACCCAGTACTTC. Its protein is CAISDPATRQGMETQYF.

This clone occurred once. V is TRBV4-1 and J is TRBJ2-5; weak D call: TRBD1 (6 bases). Germline lookup yields CDR1 MGHRA and CDR2 YSYEKL. V was pared by 0 bases and J by 2 bases, with 16 bases between. The CDR3 runs to 17 residues. In DNA, the CDR3 is TGCGCCAGCAGCCAAGATCCCACAGGGCTTGCTCAAGAGACCCAGTACTTC. Translating it yields CASSQDPTGLAQETQYF.

The chain combines TRBV27 with TRBJ1-2; D not certain. The germline V gene has CDR1 MNHEY and CDR2 SMNVEV (reference sequence). Trimming removed 5 bases from V and 4 bases from J, with 14 bases in between. The CDR3 contains 14 residues. The CDR3 sequence: CASSPAGSGYGYTF. In DNA, the CDR3 is TGTGCCAGCAGTCCCGCGGGTTCCGGCTATGGCTACACCTTC.

The chain has TRBV10-3 and TRBJ1-2; the D gene is possibly TRBD1 (6 bases). This CDR3 is 14 amino acids long. Germline V lookup: CDR1 ENHRY, CDR2 SYGVKD. Trimming removed 10 bases from V and 5 bases from J, with 20 bases in between. The CDR3 DNA reads TGTGCCACCGAGACAGGAACCTTCCAATATGGCTACACCTTC. Residues: CATETGTFQYGYTF.

The chain carries TRBV28 and TRBJ1-1; TRBD1 matches 8 bases. V dropped 7 bases and J dropped 1; count of bases not matched to a gene: 14. This CDR3 has 17 amino acids. The germline CDR1 and CDR2 sequences are MDHEN and SYDVKM. CDR3 nucleotides: TGTGCCAGCAATTTTGAGGGCAGGGGGCTCGGGAACACTGAAGCTTTCTTT. This codes for CASNFEGRGLGNTEAFF. Based on the CDR3 plus reference TRBV28 and TRBJ1-1, the full variable domain is DVKVTQSSRYLVKRTGEKVFLECVQDMDHENMFWYRQDPGLGLRLIYFSYDVKMKEKGDIPEGYSVSREKKERFSLILESASTNQTSMYLCASNFEGRGLGNTEAFFGQGTRLTVV.

The gene calls are TRBV19 and TRBJ2-5, with TRBD2 matching 7 bases. In germline, CDR1 is LNHDA, CDR2 SQIVND (reference sequence). The CDR3 spans 17 residues. V was pared by 5 bases and J by 0 bases, with 12 bases of the junction left unmatched. The DNA for the CDR3 is TGTGCCAGTAGTCCCCCATCCGGACTAGGGTACCAAGAGACCCAGTACTTC. Amino acid sequence: CASSPPSGLGYQETQYF.